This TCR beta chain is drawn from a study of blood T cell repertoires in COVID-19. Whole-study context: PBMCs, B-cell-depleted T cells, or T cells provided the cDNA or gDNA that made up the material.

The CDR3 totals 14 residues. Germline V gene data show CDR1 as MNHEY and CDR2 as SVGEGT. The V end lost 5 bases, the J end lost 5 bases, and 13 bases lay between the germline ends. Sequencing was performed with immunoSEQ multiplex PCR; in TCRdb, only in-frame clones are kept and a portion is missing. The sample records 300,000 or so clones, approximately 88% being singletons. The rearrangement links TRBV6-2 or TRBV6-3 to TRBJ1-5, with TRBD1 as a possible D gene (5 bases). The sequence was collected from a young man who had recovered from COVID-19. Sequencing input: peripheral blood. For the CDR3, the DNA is TGTGCCAGCAGTCTGACAGAAACCTATCAGCCCCAGCATTTT. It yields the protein CASSLTETYQPQHF.